The T cell receptor beta chain described here comes from a study of T cell responses to AZD1222 COVID-19 vaccine. This clone has a single count. Its antigen is unknown. Trimming shortened V by 3 bases and J by 4 bases, and 15 bases separated the two germline ends. The CDR3 sequence is 14 residues long. CDR1 is DFQATT and CDR2 is SNEGSKA in the germline V gene (reference sequence). Study-wide points: Only five to seven AZD1222 recipients tested seropositive at baseline. Repertoires in all cases were sampled only once the peak T cell response had passed. White British people made up most donors, females outnumbered males, and clonal diversity was possibly underestimated.

Assay used: immunoSEQ multiplex PCR; TCRdb lists only in-frame clones, some missing. This table has some 120,000 clones, approximately 83% appearing once. The clonotype comes from an adult in good health. V usage is TRBV20-1 and J usage is TRBJ1-1, with D possibly TRBD1 on 5 matching bases. The source was peripheral blood, collected on day 0 of AZD1222 vaccination. CDR3 sequence reads: CSASERGSFTEAFF. Here the CDR3 DNA reads TGCAGTGCTAGTGAACGGGGCTCGTTCACTGAAGCTTTCTTT.